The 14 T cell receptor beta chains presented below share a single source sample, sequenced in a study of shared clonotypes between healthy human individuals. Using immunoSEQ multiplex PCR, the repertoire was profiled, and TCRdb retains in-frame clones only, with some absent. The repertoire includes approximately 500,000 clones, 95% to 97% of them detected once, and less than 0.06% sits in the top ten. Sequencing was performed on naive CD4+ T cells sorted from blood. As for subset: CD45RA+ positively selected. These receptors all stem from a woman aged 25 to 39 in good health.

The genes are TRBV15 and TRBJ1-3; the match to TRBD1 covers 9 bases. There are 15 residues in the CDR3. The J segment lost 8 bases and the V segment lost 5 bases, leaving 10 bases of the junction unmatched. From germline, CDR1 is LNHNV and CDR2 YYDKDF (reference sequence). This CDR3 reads CATSEEDRGRDTIYF. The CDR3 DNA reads TGTGCCACCAGCGAGGAGGACAGGGGAAGGGACACCATATATTTT.

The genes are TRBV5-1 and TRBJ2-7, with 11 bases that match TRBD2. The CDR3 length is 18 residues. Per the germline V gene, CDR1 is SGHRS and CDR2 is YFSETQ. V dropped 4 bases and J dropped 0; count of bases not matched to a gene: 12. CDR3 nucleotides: TGCGCCAGCAGCCGAACCCGGACTAGCGGGTTACTCTCCTACGAGCAGTACTTC. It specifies CASSRTRTSGLLSYEQYF.

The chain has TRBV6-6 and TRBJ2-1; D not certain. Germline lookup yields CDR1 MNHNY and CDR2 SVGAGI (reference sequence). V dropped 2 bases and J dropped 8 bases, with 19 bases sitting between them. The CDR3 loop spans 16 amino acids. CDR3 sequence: CASSYSGDLRGDEQFF. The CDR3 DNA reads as TGTGCCAGCAGTTACAGTGGAGACCTGCGTGGGGATGAGCAGTTCTTC.

The chain's CDR3 is CASSYSRAGEAFF. The DNA for the CDR3 is TGTGCCAGCAGTTACTCGCGTGCGGGTGAAGCTTTCTTT. This chain links TRBV6-5 with TRBJ1-1; D is undetermined. The CDR3 consists of 13 residues. Germline CDR1 MNHEY, CDR2 SVGAGI. V shed 0 bases and J shed 7 bases, with 9 bases lying between them.

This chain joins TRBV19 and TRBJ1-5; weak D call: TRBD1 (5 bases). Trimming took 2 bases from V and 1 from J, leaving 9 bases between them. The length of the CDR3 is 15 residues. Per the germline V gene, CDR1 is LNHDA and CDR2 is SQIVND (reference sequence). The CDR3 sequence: CASSILGVSNQPQHF. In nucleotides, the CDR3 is TGTGCCAGTAGTATATTGGGGGTGAGCAATCAGCCCCAGCATTTT.

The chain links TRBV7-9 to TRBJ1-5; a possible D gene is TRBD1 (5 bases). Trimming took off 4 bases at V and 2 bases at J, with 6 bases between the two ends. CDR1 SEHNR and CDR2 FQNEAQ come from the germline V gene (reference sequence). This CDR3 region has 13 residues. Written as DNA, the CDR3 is TGTGCCAGCAGCTCACAGGGCAATCAGCCCCAGCATTTT. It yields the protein CASSSQGNQPQHF.

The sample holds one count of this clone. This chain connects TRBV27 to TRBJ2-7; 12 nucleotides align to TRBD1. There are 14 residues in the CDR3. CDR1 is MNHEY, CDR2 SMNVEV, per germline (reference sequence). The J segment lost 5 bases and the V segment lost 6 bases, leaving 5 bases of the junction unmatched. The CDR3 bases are TGTGCCAGCAGGTGGGACAGGGGGCGCGACGAGCAGTACTTC. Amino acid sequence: CASRWDRGRDEQYF.

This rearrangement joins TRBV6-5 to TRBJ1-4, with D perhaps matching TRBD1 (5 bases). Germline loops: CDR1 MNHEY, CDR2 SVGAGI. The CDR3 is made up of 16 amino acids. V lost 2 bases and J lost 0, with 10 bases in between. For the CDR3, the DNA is TGTGCCAGCAGTTACACCCAGGGTGCAACTAATGAAAAACTGTTTTTT. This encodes CASSYTQGATNEKLFF.

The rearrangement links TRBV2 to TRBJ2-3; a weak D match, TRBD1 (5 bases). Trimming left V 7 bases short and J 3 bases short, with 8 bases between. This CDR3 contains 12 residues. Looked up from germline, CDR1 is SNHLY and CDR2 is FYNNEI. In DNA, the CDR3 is TGTGCCAGCAAGCGACAGACAGATACGCAGTATTTT. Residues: CASKRQTDTQYF.

CDR3 bases: TGTGCCAGTAGTATGAGGGGCGCGGGAGGGCCCGATGAGCAGTACTTC. This sequence encodes CASSMRGAGGPDEQYF. V is TRBV19 and J is TRBJ2-7; TRBD2 aligns across 9 bases. The CDR3 sequence is 16 residues long. Germline V lookup: CDR1 LNHDA, CDR2 SQIVND (reference sequence). V lost 3 bases to trimming and J lost 7 bases; unmatched junction nucleotides: 13.

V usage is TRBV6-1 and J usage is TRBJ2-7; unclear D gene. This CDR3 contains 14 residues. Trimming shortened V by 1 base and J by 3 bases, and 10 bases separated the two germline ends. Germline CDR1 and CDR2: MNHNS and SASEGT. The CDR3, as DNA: TGTGCCAGCAGTGAAGTCAGACCGTTCTACGAGCAGTACTTC. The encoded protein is CASSEVRPFYEQYF.

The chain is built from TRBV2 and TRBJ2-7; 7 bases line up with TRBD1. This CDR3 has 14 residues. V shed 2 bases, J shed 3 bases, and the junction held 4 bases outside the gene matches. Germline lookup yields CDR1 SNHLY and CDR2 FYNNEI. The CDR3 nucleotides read TGTGCCAGCAGTGAACAGGGGGTCCTCTACGAGCAGTACTTC. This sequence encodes CASSEQGVLYEQYF. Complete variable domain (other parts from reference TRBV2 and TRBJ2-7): EPEVTQTPSHQVTQMGQEVILRCVPISNHLYFYWYRQILGQKVEFLVSFYNNEISEKSEIFDDQFSVERPDGSNFTLKIRSTKLEDSAMYFCASSEQGVLYEQYFGPGTRLTVT.

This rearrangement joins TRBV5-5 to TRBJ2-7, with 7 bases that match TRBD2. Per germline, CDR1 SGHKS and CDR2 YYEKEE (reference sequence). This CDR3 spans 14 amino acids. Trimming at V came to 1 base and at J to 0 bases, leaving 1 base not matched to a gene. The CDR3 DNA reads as TGTGCCAGCAGCTTGCGCGGGGGCTCCTACGAGCAGTACTTC. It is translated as CASSLRGGSYEQYF.

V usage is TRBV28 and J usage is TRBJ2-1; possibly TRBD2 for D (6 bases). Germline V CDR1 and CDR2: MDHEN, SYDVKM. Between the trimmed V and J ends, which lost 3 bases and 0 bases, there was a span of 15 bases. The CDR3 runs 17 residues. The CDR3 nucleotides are TGTGCCAGCAGTTTGACTAGTGTCCAAAGCTCCTACAATGAGCAGTTCTTC. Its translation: CASSLTSVQSSYNEQFF.